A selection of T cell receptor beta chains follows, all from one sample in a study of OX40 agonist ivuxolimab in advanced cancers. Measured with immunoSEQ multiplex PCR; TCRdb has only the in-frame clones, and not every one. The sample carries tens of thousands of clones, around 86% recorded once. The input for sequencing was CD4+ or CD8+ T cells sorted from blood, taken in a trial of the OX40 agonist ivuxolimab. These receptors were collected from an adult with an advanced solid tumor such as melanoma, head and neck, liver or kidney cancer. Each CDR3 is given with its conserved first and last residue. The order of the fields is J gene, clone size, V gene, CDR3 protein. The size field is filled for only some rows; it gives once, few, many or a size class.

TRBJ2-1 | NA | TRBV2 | CASSQGPRQGVFF
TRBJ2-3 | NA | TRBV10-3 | CAISESPGQTTDTQYF
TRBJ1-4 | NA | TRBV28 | CASSSSSEKLFF
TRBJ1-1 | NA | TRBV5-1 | CASSLGGGRTEAFF
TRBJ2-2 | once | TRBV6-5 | CASRGQGANTGELFF
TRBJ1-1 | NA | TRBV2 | CASSEGARGTEAFF
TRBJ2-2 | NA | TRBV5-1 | CASSQWGGANTGELFF
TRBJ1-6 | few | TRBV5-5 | CASSLGGAPYNSPLHF
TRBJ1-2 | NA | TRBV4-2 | CASSHRTGGAIGYTF
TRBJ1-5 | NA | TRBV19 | CASSMRQGAVQPQHF
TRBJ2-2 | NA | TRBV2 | CASTSAGGLAATGELFF
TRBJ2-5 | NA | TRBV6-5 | CASTNRETQYF
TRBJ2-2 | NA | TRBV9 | CASSLPGVSGSTGELFF
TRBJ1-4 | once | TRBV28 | CASIGQPNEKLFF
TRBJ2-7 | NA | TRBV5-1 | CASSRPPSGSTYEQYF
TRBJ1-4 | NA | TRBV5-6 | CASSALWGTNEKLFF
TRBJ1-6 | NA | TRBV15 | CATSREQGGIGSPLHF
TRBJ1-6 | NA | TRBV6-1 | CASSDIGRRSSYNSPLHF
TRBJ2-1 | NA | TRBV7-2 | CASSLTRGEWNEQFF
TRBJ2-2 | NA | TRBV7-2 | CASTLSGNTGELFF
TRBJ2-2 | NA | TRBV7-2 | CASSQRRDRRTGELFF
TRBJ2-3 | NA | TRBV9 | CASSGTGWADTQYF
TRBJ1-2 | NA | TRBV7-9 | CASRRQGADYGYTF
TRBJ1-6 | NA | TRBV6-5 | CASSWGQDNSPLHF
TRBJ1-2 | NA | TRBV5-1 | CASSSRTGVNYGYTF
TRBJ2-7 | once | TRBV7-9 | CASSSLRRQALDEQYF
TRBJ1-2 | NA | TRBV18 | CASSPLSGQGENGYTF
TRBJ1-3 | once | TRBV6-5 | CASRPLTSSGNTIYF
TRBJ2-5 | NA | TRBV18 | CASSPRSTWEETQYF
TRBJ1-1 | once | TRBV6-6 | CASSYGLDRVNTEAFF
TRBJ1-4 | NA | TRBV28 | CASSYSGTGKEKLFF
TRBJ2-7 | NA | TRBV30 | CAWKIRAGTAYEQYF
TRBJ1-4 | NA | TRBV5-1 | CASSPTGANEKLFF
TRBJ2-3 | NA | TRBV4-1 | CASSQESRSSTDTQYF
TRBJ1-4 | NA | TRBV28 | CASSSPDRLNEKLFF
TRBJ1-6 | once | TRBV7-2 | CASSLVEPTSPLHF
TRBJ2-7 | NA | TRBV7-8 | CASSKPRGLAFSYEQYF
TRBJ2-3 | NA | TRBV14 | CASSQRGRSPTDTQYF
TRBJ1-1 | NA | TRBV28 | CATLYTEAFF
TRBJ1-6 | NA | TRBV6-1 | CASSEALRADYNSPLHF
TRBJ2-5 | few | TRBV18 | CASSNRLQETQYF
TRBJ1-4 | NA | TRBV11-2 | CASGRQRGTEKLFF
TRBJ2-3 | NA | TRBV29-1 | CSVVGLAGVGDTQYF
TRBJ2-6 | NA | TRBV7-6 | CASSSRDGAGANVLTF
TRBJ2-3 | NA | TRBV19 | CASSIGTGRADTQYF
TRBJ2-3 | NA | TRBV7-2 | CASRRSTTDTQYF
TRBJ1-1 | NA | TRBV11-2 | CASSSDAEAFF
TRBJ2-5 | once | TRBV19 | CASSPRLAGGLVQETQYF